The entry that follows covers one TCR beta chain sequence. Antigen unknown. CDR3 length: 16 residues. The germline gives CDR1 DFQATT, CDR2 SNEGSKA (reference sequence). V was pared by 5 bases and J by 1 base, with 7 bases of the junction left unmatched. The entry originates in a study of spatial heterogeneity in lung cancer. Whole-study results and caveats: Within tumors, counts of expanded alpha and beta TCRs tracked tumor mutation counts.

From the 5' RACE reads, TCRdb called clonotypes with MiXCR, one entry per CDR3 protein. The data hold 2,000 to 3,000 distinct CDR3 sequences, with 15% observed a single time. Sample time point: sample taken at primary tumor resection. Tumor, nontumor lung or frozen PBMC supplied whole RNA, sequenced without sorting. The rearrangement uses TRBV20-1 and TRBJ2-3; 12 bases are shared with TRBD2. The sequence came from a female donor with early-stage non-small cell lung cancer. The sample here was lung tumor tissue, taken at surgery. CDR3 DNA sequence: TGCAGTGCTGTTATACTAGCGGGGGGTCGCACAGATACGCAGTATTTT. This gives the protein CSAVILAGGRTDTQYF.